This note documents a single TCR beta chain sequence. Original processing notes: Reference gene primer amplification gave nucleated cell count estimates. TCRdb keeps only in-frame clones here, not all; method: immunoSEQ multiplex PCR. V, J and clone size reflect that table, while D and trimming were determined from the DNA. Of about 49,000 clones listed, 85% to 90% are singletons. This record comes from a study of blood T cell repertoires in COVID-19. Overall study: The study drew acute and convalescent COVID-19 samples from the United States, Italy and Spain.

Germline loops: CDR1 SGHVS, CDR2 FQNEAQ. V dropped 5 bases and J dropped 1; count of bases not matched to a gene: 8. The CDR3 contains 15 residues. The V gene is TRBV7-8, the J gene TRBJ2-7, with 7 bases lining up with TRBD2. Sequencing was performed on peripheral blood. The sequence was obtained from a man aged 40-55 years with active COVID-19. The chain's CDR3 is CASSPRTSTSYEQYF. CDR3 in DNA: TGTGCCAGCAGCCCCAGGACTAGTACGTCCTACGAGCAGTACTTC.